Below, 19 T cell receptor beta chains from the same sample are listed, as sequenced in a study of T cells after yellow fever vaccination. TCRdb analysed the 5' RACE reads with MiXCR anew, one entry per CDR3 protein. The sample yields more than 350,000 distinct CDR3 sequences, 11% seen once. The material sequenced was PBMCs, taken on the day of the first yellow fever vaccination. The receptor source for this set is a young man who received the YFV17D yellow fever vaccine.

This clonotype was counted a few times. The J gene is TRBJ2-5, the V gene TRBV20-1, with D perhaps TRBD1 (5 bases). This CDR3 is 13 amino acids long. Germline V CDR1 and CDR2: DFQATT, SNEGSKA (reference sequence). V lost 1 base, J lost 4 bases, and 10 bases lay in between. The CDR3 sequence: CSARVRVRETQYF. Written as DNA, the CDR3 is TGCAGTGCTAGAGTCAGGGTTCGAGAGACCCAGTACTTC.

The V call is TRBV7-9, the J call TRBJ2-1, with TRBD2 identical over 7 bases. Germline assignment: CDR1 SEHNR and CDR2 FQNEAQ (reference sequence). The CDR3 extends over 13 amino acids. The J segment lost 7 bases and the V segment lost 5 bases, leaving 5 bases of the junction unmatched. The CDR3 DNA follows: TGTGCCAGCAGCAGCCGACTAGCAAATGAGCAGTTCTTC. Amino acids: CASSSRLANEQFF.

This clonotype was found a few times. V and J are TRBV18 and TRBJ2-1; TRBD2 matches 8 bases. The germline V gene has CDR1 KGHSH and CDR2 LQKENI. Germline trimming cut 4 bases from V and 9 bases from J; bases unmatched to any gene: 8. The CDR3 totals 14 residues. The chain's CDR3 is CASSRGSGVAEQFF. CDR3 DNA sequence: TGTGCCAGCTCACGAGGTAGCGGGGTGGCTGAGCAGTTCTTC.

This clonotype was seen a few times. The rearrangement links TRBV3-1 to TRBJ2-7; no clear D. The CDR3 covers 13 residues. Germline values: CDR1 LGHDT, CDR2 YNNKEL (reference sequence). Between the trimmed V and J ends, which lost 1 base and 6 bases, there was a span of 10 bases. The CDR3 loop is CASSQGGASEQYV. CDR3 bases: TGTGCCAGCAGCCAAGGAGGAGCCTCCGAGCAGTACGTC.

This clonotype showed up just a few times. V gene TRBV7-3 combines with J gene TRBJ2-2; no reliable D call. The germline CDR1 and CDR2 sequences are SGHTA and FQGTGA. The V and J ends lost 3 bases and 1 base respectively, with 9 bases between them. This CDR3 is built from 15 residues. CDR3 sequence reads: CASSLGSGNTGELFF. DNA of the CDR3: TGTGCCAGCAGCTTGGGGTCGGGGAACACCGGGGAGCTGTTTTTT. Based on the CDR3 plus reference TRBV7-3 and TRBJ2-2, the full variable domain is GAGVSQTPSNKVTEKGKYVELRCDPISGHTALYWYRQSLGQGPEFLIYFQGTGAADDSGLPNDRFFAVRPEGSVSTLKIQRTERGDSAVYLCASSLGSGNTGELFFGEGSRLTVL.

The chain is built from TRBV4-1 and TRBJ1-1; 8 nucleotides agree with TRBD1. V lost 0 bases to trimming and J lost 0 bases; unmatched junction nucleotides: 6. Germline V CDR1 and CDR2: MGHRA, YSYEKL. There are 17 residues in the CDR3. The CDR3 here is CASSQEPPGGLNTEAFF. The CDR3 DNA reads as TGCGCCAGCAGCCAAGAACCACCAGGGGGCTTGAACACTGAAGCTTTCTTT.

This clonotype was observed a few times. This chain links TRBV7-8 with TRBJ1-3; D is unclear. CDR3 size: 17 residues. The V end lost 0 bases, the J end lost 0 bases, and 12 bases lay between the germline ends. Germline V gene lookup returns CDR1 SGHVS and CDR2 FQNEAQ. The CDR3 region is CASSLAGQPSSGNTIYF. Here the CDR3 DNA reads TGTGCCAGCAGCTTAGCGGGCCAGCCAAGCTCTGGAAACACCATATATTTT.

V and J are TRBV4-3 and TRBJ2-5; 8 bases map to TRBD2. The CDR3 extends over 17 amino acids. V lost 2 bases, J lost 4 bases, and 12 bases stayed unmatched. The V gene's germline CDR1 is LGHNA and CDR2 YSLEER. The CDR3 loop is CASSQRWTGTRGETQYF. The DNA for the CDR3 is TGCGCCAGCAGCCAACGTTGGACTGGGACTAGGGGAGAGACCCAGTACTTC.

This clonotype has a handful of counts. A junction end diverges from the germline sequence, so it may reflect a read error. The chain joins TRBV20-1 to TRBJ2-5; 9 bases line up with TRBD2. There are 16 residues in the CDR3. The germline V gene encodes CDR1 DFQATT and CDR2 SNEGSKA (reference sequence). Written as DNA, the CDR3 is TGCTGTGCTAGAGATCCGGCTAGCGGGGATAAAGAGACCCAGTACTTC. Translated: CCARDPASGDKETQYF.

Ten or more counts support this clonotype. The chain is built from TRBV6-5 and TRBJ2-3; D is unclear. V dropped 5 bases and J dropped 5 bases, with 20 bases sitting between them. The CDR3 sequence is 16 residues long. Per germline, CDR1 MNHEY and CDR2 SVGAGI. CDR3 coding DNA: TGTGCCAGCAGTCGCGGAAAGATACTCCAAGGAGATACGCAGTATTTT. Translation: CASSRGKILQGDTQYF.

This clonotype was observed many times. This rearrangement joins TRBV7-2 to TRBJ2-1, with unresolved D. This CDR3 has 12 residues. The V end was cut by 5 bases, the J end by 16 bases, with 18 bases between. CDR1 is SGHTA and CDR2 is FQGNSA in the germline V gene. CDR3 nucleotides: TGTGCCAGCAGCAGTGCGACAACCCCCGTATTCTTC. Translating gives CASSSATTPVFF.

This clonotype was observed at least ten times. The gene calls are TRBV6-1 and TRBJ2-7; D is ambiguous. The V and J ends lost 3 bases and 2 bases respectively, with 2 bases between them. Germline values: CDR1 MNHNS, CDR2 SASEGT. The CDR3 is 11 residues long. The CDR3 region has the DNA TGTGCCAGCAGTGAGACCTACGAGCAGTACGTC. Protein: CASSETYEQYV.

This clonotype was counted many times. V gene TRBV11-2 combines with J gene TRBJ2-1; D gene uncertain. Germline assignment: CDR1 SGHAT and CDR2 FQNNGV. This CDR3 is 17 amino acids long. Deletions cut 2 bases from V and 0 bases from J, with 14 bases between. The CDR3 loop is CASSLSSSYSSYNEQFF. In DNA, the CDR3 is TGTGCCAGCAGCTTATCCAGCTCCTATTCCTCCTACAATGAGCAGTTCTTC.

The rearrangement joins TRBV12-3 or TRBV12-4 to TRBJ1-2; 7 bases agree with TRBD1. Trimming cost V 5 bases and J 4 bases; bases outside gene matches: 7. The CDR3 covers 14 residues. DNA of the CDR3: TGTGCCAGCAGTGCTACAGGGGCCTCCTATGGCTACACCTTC. Amino acids: CASSATGASYGYTF.

The sample holds a few counts of this clonotype. The V and J genes are TRBV5-4 and TRBJ1-6; the match to TRBD1 covers 7 bases. The CDR3 is 16 residues long. The junction had 6 bases not matched to a gene; V was cut back by 0 bases and J by 6 bases. Germline V lookup: CDR1 SGHNT, CDR2 YYREEE (reference sequence). The CDR3 sequence is CASSLGQGLINSPLHF. DNA of the CDR3: TGTGCCAGCAGCTTGGGACAGGGATTAATTAATTCACCCCTCCACTTT.

This clonotype was counted ten times or more. The genes are TRBV29-1 and TRBJ2-7; unclear D gene. This CDR3 spans 13 amino acids. Germline loops: CDR1 SQVTM, CDR2 ANQGSEA. V dropped 4 bases and J dropped 5 bases, with 15 bases sitting between them. DNA for the CDR3: TGCAGCGTTGTGATGGGGTTTGGCGACGAGCAGTACTTC. Protein: CSVVMGFGDEQYF.

This clonotype was picked up a small number of times. The J gene is TRBJ1-2, the V gene TRBV4-1; a weak D match, TRBD1 (5 bases). This CDR3 is 15 amino acids long. Trimming removed 4 bases at V and 5 bases at J, with 17 bases between. Germline V gene sequence: CDR1 MGHRA, CDR2 YSYEKL. CDR3 nucleotide sequence: TGCGCCAGCAGCCCGGGTCAGGGAATGAGATATGGCTACACCTTC. Translated, it gives CASSPGQGMRYGYTF.

This chain uses TRBV12-3 or TRBV12-4 with TRBJ2-5; 9 bases fit TRBD2. This CDR3 has 14 residues. Losses at the gene ends were 5 bases for V and 1 base for J; bases not matched to a gene: 2. The CDR3: CASSSGGIQETQYF. In nucleotides, the CDR3 is TGTGCCAGCAGTAGCGGGGGGATCCAAGAGACCCAGTACTTC.

The V gene is TRBV5-1, the J gene TRBJ2-2, with 12 bases identical to TRBD2. Germline lookup yields CDR1 SGHRS and CDR2 YFSETQ. This CDR3 is 17 amino acids long. The trim removed 0 bases at V and 3 bases at J, leaving 3 bases unmatched. This CDR3 is CASSLASGGADTGELFF. The CDR3 DNA reads TGCGCCAGCAGCTTGGCTAGCGGGGGGGCCGACACCGGGGAGCTGTTTTTT.